This TCR beta chain was retrieved from a study of naive and memory T cell subsets. For blood and skin samples, reverse transcription used TCR alpha and beta constant primers. TCRdb reanalysed the 5' RACE reads using MiXCR and keeps one entry per CDR3 protein. The table shows 20,000 to 25,000 distinct CDR3 sequences, with 4% to 4.5% occurring only once. This CDR3 has 15 residues. Germline V gene sequence: CDR1 SQVTM, CDR2 ANQGSEA. The V gene end was trimmed by 7 bases and the J gene end by 4 bases; junction bases not matched to a gene: 10. There are many counts of this clonotype. RNA was extracted from under 3 ml of whole blood of healthy adults.

This clonotype was sampled from a male donor in good health. V usage is TRBV29-1 and J usage is TRBJ2-5, with 12 nucleotides matching TRBD2. The CDR3 sequence: CSARLAGVVRETQYF. The CDR3 DNA follows: TGCAGCGCCCGACTAGCGGGAGTCGTTAGAGAGACCCAGTACTTC.